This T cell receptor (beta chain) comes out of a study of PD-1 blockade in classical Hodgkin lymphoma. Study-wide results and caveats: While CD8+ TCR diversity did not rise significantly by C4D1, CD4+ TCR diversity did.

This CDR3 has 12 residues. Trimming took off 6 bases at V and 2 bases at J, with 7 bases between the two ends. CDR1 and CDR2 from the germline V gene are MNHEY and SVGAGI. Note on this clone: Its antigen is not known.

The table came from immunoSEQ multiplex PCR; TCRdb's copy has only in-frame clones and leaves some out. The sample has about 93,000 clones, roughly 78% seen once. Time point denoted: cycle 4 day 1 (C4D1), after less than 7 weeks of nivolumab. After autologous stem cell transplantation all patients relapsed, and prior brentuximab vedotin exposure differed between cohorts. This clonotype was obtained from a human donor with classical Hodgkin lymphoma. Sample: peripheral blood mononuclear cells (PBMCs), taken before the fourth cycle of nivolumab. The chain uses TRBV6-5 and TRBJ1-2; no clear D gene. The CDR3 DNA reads TGTGCCAGCAGCAGGCTAAACTATGGCTACACCTTC. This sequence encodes CASSRLNYGYTF.